Sequencing of this T cell receptor beta chain was carried out in a study of T-cell memory formation after mild COVID-19. Findings of the study overall: The appearance of some responding clones in pre-infection memory suggested that cross-reactive memory joined.

One entry per CDR3 protein, called by TCRdb with MiXCR from the 5' RACE reads. The sample yields about 250,000 distinct CDR3 sequences, approximately 15% seen once. As to this clonotype: What it binds is unknown.

Germline V gives CDR1 SGHVS, CDR2 FQNEAQ. Trimming cost V 5 bases and J 1 base, with 11 bases left between them. The CDR3 has 14 residues. Material for sequencing was PBMCs or a T cell subset sorted from them (not recorded which). This clonotype originated in an adult woman who had mild COVID-19 (a few samples of this study predate the infection). Cell type and time point are not known. This chain connects TRBV7-8 to TRBJ2-5; D may match TRBD1 or TRBD2 (5 bases each). The CDR3 DNA is TGTGCCAGCAGCCAGGGACCGATCCAAGAGACCCAGTACTTC. Protein sequence: CASSQGPIQETQYF.